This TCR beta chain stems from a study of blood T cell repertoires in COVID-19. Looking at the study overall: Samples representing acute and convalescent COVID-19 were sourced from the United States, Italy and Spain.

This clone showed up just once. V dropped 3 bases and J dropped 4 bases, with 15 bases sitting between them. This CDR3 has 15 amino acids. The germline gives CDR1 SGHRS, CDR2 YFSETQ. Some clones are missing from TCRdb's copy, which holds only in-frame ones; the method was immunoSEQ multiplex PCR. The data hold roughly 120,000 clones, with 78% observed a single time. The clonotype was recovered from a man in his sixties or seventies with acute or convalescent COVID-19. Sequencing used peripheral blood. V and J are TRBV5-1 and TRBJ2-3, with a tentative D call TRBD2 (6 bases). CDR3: CASSYNQGGADTQYF. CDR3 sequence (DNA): TGCGCCAGCAGCTACAATCAGGGAGGAGCAGATACGCAGTATTTT.